One and the same sample provided the 8 T cell receptor beta chains below, sequenced in a study of graft-versus-host responses after intestinal transplantation. These TCRs are of unknown antigen specificity. Assay used: immunoSEQ multiplex PCR; TCRdb lists only in-frame clones, some missing. Among tens of thousands of clones listed, 90% to 95% were seen once. This material consisted of unstimulated CD4+ T cells sorted from spleen or lymph node cells, taken before transplant. The source of these receptors is a human donor who was the organ donor for an intestinal transplant.

V and J are TRBV10-3 and TRBJ2-3, with 8 bases fitting TRBD1. Per the germline V gene, CDR1 is ENHRY and CDR2 is SYGVKD. The CDR3 consists of 15 residues. With V trimmed by 4 bases and J by 5 bases, 8 bases remained unmatched. CDR3 amino acids: CAISVGQGKGDTQYF. CDR3 in DNA: TGTGCCATCAGTGTTGGACAGGGCAAGGGAGATACGCAGTATTTT.

CDR3 amino acids: CASSLQGQGAGELFF. Written as DNA, the CDR3 is TGTGCCAGCAGCTTGCAGGGACAGGGGGCAGGGGAGCTGTTTTTT. The chain carries TRBV7-2 and TRBJ2-2; 12 nucleotides align to TRBD1. The CDR3 totals 15 residues. Germline values: CDR1 SGHTA, CDR2 FQGNSA. V lost 3 bases, J lost 8 bases, and 4 bases stayed unmatched.

CDR3 bases: TGTGCCAGCAGTTACGGAGGGACTGACAATGAGCAGTTCTTC. Translating it yields CASSYGGTDNEQFF. The genes are TRBV6-6 and TRBJ2-1; maybe TRBD2 (6 bases). This CDR3 has 14 residues. V lost 2 bases, J lost 5 bases, and 10 bases lay in between. CDR1 MNHNY and CDR2 SVGAGI come from the germline V gene (reference sequence).

The chain joins TRBV7-9 to TRBJ2-1; TRBD2 is a possible D gene (6 bases). The length of the CDR3 is 16 residues. The germline gives CDR1 SEHNR, CDR2 FQNEAQ (reference sequence). Trimming removed 5 bases from V and 0 bases from J, with 14 bases in between. The CDR3 reads CASSRGLLSSYNEQFF. In DNA, the CDR3 is TGTGCCAGCAGCAGGGGACTGCTGAGCTCCTACAATGAGCAGTTCTTC.

This clone is a singleton in its sample. The chain has TRBV27 and TRBJ2-7; D is possibly TRBD1 (6 bases). Trimming pared 5 bases from V and 2 bases from J, leaving 10 bases between. The CDR3 length is 13 residues. CDR1 and CDR2 (germline): MNHEY, SMNVEV (reference sequence). As DNA, the CDR3 is TGTGCCAGCAGTCTGGACAGTACCTACGAGCAGTACTTC. This sequence encodes CASSLDSTYEQYF.

This sequence joins TRBV4-3 and TRBJ1-2, with 7 nucleotides matching TRBD1. J lost 2 bases, V lost 1 base, and 10 bases had no gene match. Per the germline V gene, CDR1 is LGHNA and CDR2 is YSLEER. This CDR3 comprises 17 residues. This CDR3 reads CASSQVGPGQWNYGYTF. Written as DNA, the CDR3 is TGCGCCAGCAGCCAAGTAGGTCCGGGACAGTGGAACTATGGCTACACCTTC.

V usage is TRBV18 and J usage is TRBJ2-3; 7 bases agree with TRBD2. CDR3 length: 15 amino acids. J was trimmed by 3 bases and V by 3 bases; bases with no gene match: 6. In germline, CDR1 is KGHSH, CDR2 LQKENI. The CDR3 reads CASSPLGGWTDTQYF. The CDR3 bases are TGTGCCAGCTCACCTCTCGGGGGGTGGACAGATACGCAGTATTTT. The entire variable domain, with the rest obtained from reference TRBV18 and TRBJ2-3, is as follows: NAGVMQNPRHLVRRRGQEARLRCSPMKGHSHVYWYRQLPEEGLKFMVYLQKENIIDESGMPKERFSAEFPKEGPSILRIQQVVRGDSAAYFCASSPLGGWTDTQYFGPGTRLTVL.

This chain connects TRBV18 to TRBJ1-1; no reliable D call. Germline CDR1 is KGHSH and CDR2 is LQKENI. CDR3 length: 13 residues. V lost 6 bases, J lost 5 bases, and 13 bases lay in between. CDR3 protein: CASSTGQVTEAFF. Written as DNA, the CDR3 is TGTGCCAGCTCCACCGGGCAGGTTACTGAAGCTTTCTTT. The whole variable domain, remainder taken from reference TRBV18 and TRBJ1-1, is NAGVMQNPRHLVRRRGQEARLRCSPMKGHSHVYWYRQLPEEGLKFMVYLQKENIIDESGMPKERFSAEFPKEGPSILRIQQVVRGDSAAYFCASSTGQVTEAFFGQGTRLTVV.